This T cell receptor (beta chain) derives from a study of regulatory T cells in long-lasting Graves disease. In the study overall: Over 5 years of antithyroid drugs plus positive TSH receptor antibodies defined persistent Graves' disease.

Overall study findings and caveats: Among samples with persistent disease, TRBV28, TRBJ1-2 and TRBJ2-5 were favored.

Libraries of TCR beta came from iRepertoire HTBI primers plus Arm-PCR of CDR3 regions. TCRdb re-called the multiplex PCR reads with MiXCR, one entry per CDR3 protein. The data show under 450,000 distinct CDR3 sequences, 23% seen once. In germline, CDR1 is SGHRS, CDR2 YFSETQ. This CDR3 contains 14 residues. V was pared by 3 bases and J by 2 bases, with 12 bases between. Time point here: persistent/refractory GD, antithyroid drugs over 5 years with positive TRAb. PBMC-derived RNA was used for the TCR library. Roughly 9.3 milliliters of peripheral blood were taken and placed in EDTA tubes. The table lists this clonotype with a few counts. What it binds is not known.

The chain is built from TRBV5-1 and TRBJ2-7, with D possibly called TRBD1 or TRBD2 (5 bases each). This sequence originates from a female donor with Graves disease. Here the sequenced sample was peripheral blood mononuclear cells (PBMCs), taken when the disease was refractory, from a patient treated with antithyroid drugs. CDR3 in DNA: TGCGCCAGCAGCTCAAGGGGAGCTACCTACGAGCAGTACTTC. It encodes CASSSRGATYEQYF.